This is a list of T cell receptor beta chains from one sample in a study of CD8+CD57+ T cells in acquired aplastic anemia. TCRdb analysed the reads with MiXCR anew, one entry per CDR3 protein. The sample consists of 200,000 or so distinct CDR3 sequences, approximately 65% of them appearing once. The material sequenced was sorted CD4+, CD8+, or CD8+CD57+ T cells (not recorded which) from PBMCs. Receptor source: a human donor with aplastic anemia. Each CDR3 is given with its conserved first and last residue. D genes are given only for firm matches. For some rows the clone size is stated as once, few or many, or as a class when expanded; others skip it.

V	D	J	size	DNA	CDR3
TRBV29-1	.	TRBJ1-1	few	TGCAGCGTTGAAGATCAACGGGGGACGAATGAAGCTTTCTTT	CSVEDQRGTNEAFF
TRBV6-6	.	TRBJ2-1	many	TGTGCCAGTCGTCTGAAAGTGAATGAGCAGTTCTTC	CASRLKVNEQFF
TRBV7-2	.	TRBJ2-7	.	TGTGCCAGCAGCTTACAGTCCCACGAGCAGTACTTC	CASSLQSHEQYF
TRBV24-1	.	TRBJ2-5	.	TGTGCCACCAGTGATTCCGACAGCCGGGTGGAAGAGACCCAGTACTTC	CATSDSDSRVEETQYF
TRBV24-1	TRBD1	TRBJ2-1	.	TGTGCCACGCGGGCAGGGGGCTTCTATGAGCAGTTCTTC	CATRAGGFYEQFF
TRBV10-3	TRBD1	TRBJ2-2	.	TGTGCCATCAGTGAGTCAAGGGGGCCCAACACCGGGGAGCTGTTTTTT	CAISESRGPNTGELFF
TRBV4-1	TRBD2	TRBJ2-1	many	TGCGCCAGCAGCCAAGACGGAGCGGGGGACTATGAGCAGTTCTTC	CASSQDGAGDYEQFF
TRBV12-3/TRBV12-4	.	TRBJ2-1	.	TGTGCCAGCAGTTTCTCCCCGACCTTCTACAATGAGCAGTTCTTC	CASSFSPTFYNEQFF
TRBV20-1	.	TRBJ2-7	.	TGCAGTGCTAGAGACAGCTCGGGGCTGCCCTACGAGCAGTACTTC	CSARDSSGLPYEQYF
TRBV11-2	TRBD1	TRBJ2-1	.	TGTGCCAGCAGCTTAGATCAGCGGACAGGGTTCTACAATGAGCAGTTCTTC	CASSLDQRTGFYNEQFF
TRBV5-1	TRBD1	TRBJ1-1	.	TGCGCCAGCAGCAGACCGGGACAGGGGGCTGAAGCTTTCTTT	CASSRPGQGAEAFF